This T cell receptor (beta chain) was identified during a study of blood T cell repertoires in COVID-19. Across the whole study: PBMCs, B-cell-depleted T cells, or T cells provided the cDNA or gDNA that made up the material.

Seattle's enrolled individuals joined amid active infection and were then monitored longitudinally. TCRdb's copy holds only in-frame clones and misses some; the assay was immunoSEQ multiplex PCR. The sample consists of 200,000 to 250,000 clones, roughly 90% of them appearing once. The CDR3 length is 15 residues. CDR1 and CDR2 from the germline V gene are KGHSH and LQKENI. With V trimmed by 5 bases and J by 6 bases, 9 bases remained unmatched. Input material: peripheral blood. The origin of this receptor is a man aged 55 to 70 with COVID-19, enrolled during active disease. This rearrangement joins TRBV18 to TRBJ2-7; 11 bases align to TRBD2. The chain's CDR3 is CASSTKLAGESEQYF. The CDR3 DNA is TGTGCCAGCTCAACTAAACTAGCGGGGGAATCCGAGCAGTACTTC.